The 6 T cell receptor beta chains presented below share a single source sample, sequenced in a study of CD8+CD57+ T cells in acquired aplastic anemia. Both TCR beta VDJ combination and CDR3 sequence profiling were carried out. Genomic DNA was the template for this profiling. TCRdb independently ran MiXCR on the reads; one entry per CDR3 protein. The table has roughly 150,000 distinct CDR3 sequences, roughly half seen once. Sequencing was done on patients that had shown CD8+CD57+ cell expansion by flow cytometry. Sequenced sample: sorted CD4+, CD8+, or CD8+CD57+ T cells (not recorded which) from PBMCs. The receptors originated from a human donor with aplastic anemia.

This clonotype has only a few counts. The CDR3: CASSYFFTRGNYGYTF. The CDR3 nucleotides are TGTGCCAGCAGTTACTTTTTCACTCGGGGAAACTATGGCTACACCTTC. This chain uses TRBV6-5 with TRBJ1-2; D is ambiguous. The CDR3 contains 16 residues. V was clipped by 1 base and J by 2 bases, with 14 bases between them. CDR1 is MNHEY and CDR2 is SVGAGI in the germline V gene.

About this clonotype itself: At one end the junction does not follow the germline gene, possibly because of a read error. The genes are TRBV29-1 and TRBJ2-2, with D perhaps being TRBD1 or TRBD2 (5 bases each). CDR3 length: 13 amino acids. The germline CDR1 and CDR2 sequences are SQVTM and ANQGSEA. The CDR3 nucleotides read TGCAGCGTGGAAGCAGGGAGCACCGGGGAGCTGTTTTTT. Translating gives CSVEAGSTGELFF.

Ten or more counts support this clonotype. The rearrangement joins TRBV7-9 to TRBJ1-2; tentatively, D is TRBD1 (6 bases). This CDR3 is built from 17 residues. Trimming cost V 5 bases and J 4 bases, with 23 bases left between them. CDR1 SEHNR and CDR2 FQNEAQ come from the germline V gene (reference sequence). The CDR3 DNA sequence: TGTGCCAGCAGCACCAGACAGGATGGGGCCTCTTTCTATGGCTACACCTTC. Residues: CASSTRQDGASFYGYTF.

The J gene is TRBJ2-3, the V gene TRBV19; 14 bases are a match to TRBD2. The CDR3 runs to 18 residues. The V gene's germline CDR1 is LNHDA and CDR2 SQIVND (reference sequence). J gave up 1 base and V 6 bases, and 9 bases lay outside the gene matches. CDR3 region: CASSPGLAGDRRTDTQYF. In DNA form, the CDR3 reads TGTGCCAGTAGCCCGGGACTAGCGGGAGATAGGCGCACAGATACGCAGTATTTT.

This clonotype has a count of ten or more. This chain links TRBV19 with TRBJ1-5; 8 nucleotides line up with TRBD1. The CDR3 has 15 amino acids. Trimming removed 7 bases from V and 0 bases from J; junction bases left unmatched: 5. Germline V gene data show CDR1 as LNHDA and CDR2 as SQIVND (reference sequence). The CDR3 loop is CASTQDRASNQPQHF. The DNA of the CDR3 is TGTGCCAGTACCCAGGACAGGGCTAGCAATCAGCCCCAGCATTTT. The complete variable domain, with remaining parts taken from reference TRBV19 and TRBJ1-5, reads DGGITQSPKYLFRKEGQNVTLSCEQNLNHDAMYWYRQDPGQGLRLIYYSQIVNDFQKGDIAEGYSVSREKKESFPLTVTSAQKNPTAFYLCASTQDRASNQPQHFGDGTRLSIL.

This rearrangement joins TRBV7-2 to TRBJ1-2; tentative D call: TRBD1 (6 bases). The CDR3 runs to 15 residues. Trimming left V 1 base short and J 2 bases short, with 11 bases between. Looked up from germline, CDR1 is SGHTA and CDR2 is FQGNSA. CDR3: CASSLVAGVNYGYTF. For the CDR3, the DNA is TGTGCCAGCAGCTTAGTGGCAGGGGTAAACTATGGCTACACCTTC.